This T cell receptor (beta chain) appears in the sequencing data of a study of CD8 T cells in Susac syndrome. Random-hexamer reverse transcription was applied to roughly 0.5 to 1 ug RNA. Amplification of TCR beta CDR3 across 54 Vbeta and 13 Jbeta was performed with immunoSEQ multiplex PCR. TCRdb called the immunoSEQ multiplex PCR reads again in MiXCR, with one record for every CDR3 protein. The sample contains 110,000 to 150,000 distinct CDR3 sequences, approximately 93% of which appear only once. CDR1 MNHEY and CDR2 SMNVEV come from the germline V gene (reference sequence). The CDR3 runs to 14 residues. With 5 bases removed from V and 4 bases from J, the gap between germline ends came to 14 bases. From blood CD8+ and CD4+ T cells, the TCR beta chain was sequenced.

This sequence joins TRBV27 and TRBJ2-5; weak D call: TRBD2 (7 bases). Sequencing input: CD8+ T cells from PBMCs. This TCR derives from a human donor in good health. In DNA form, the CDR3 reads TGTGCCAGCAGTCCTCGGCGGGGGCGAGAGACCCAGTACTTC. It translates to CASSPRRGRETQYF.